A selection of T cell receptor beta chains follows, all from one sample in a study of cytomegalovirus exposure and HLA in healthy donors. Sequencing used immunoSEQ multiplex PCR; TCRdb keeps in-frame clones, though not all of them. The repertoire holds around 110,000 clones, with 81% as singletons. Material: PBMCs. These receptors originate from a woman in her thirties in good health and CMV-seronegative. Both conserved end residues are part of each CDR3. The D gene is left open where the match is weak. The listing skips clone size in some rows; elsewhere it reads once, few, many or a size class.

CDR3 protein: CAINPGLAATDTQYF; clone size: NA; D gene: TRBD2; V gene: TRBV10-3
CDR3 protein: CASSSGLADKFF; clone size: NA; D gene: TRBD2; V gene: TRBV27
CDR3 protein: CASASEGMTYEQYF; clone size: NA; D gene: NA; V gene: TRBV6-5
CDR3 protein: CASLRGINQPQHF; clone size: NA; D gene: NA; V gene: TRBV28
CDR3 protein: CASRPGQQFANYGYTF; clone size: once; D gene: TRBD1; V gene: TRBV5-4
CDR3 protein: CAISTPDSGRKDTQYF; clone size: NA; D gene: TRBD2; V gene: TRBV10-3
CDR3 protein: CASSPGLAGIETQYF; clone size: NA; D gene: TRBD2; V gene: TRBV5-1
CDR3 protein: CASSTQDRGDETQYF; clone size: NA; D gene: TRBD1; V gene: TRBV19
CDR3 protein: CSKQGAAYEQYF; clone size: NA; D gene: TRBD1; V gene: TRBV28
CDR3 protein: CASSFPDSQKDTQYF; clone size: NA; D gene: NA; V gene: TRBV5-1
CDR3 protein: CASSGTGGWQPQHF; clone size: NA; D gene: TRBD1; V gene: TRBV19
CDR3 protein: CASSKGAYSGKTTDTQYF; clone size: NA; D gene: NA; V gene: TRBV21-1
CDR3 protein: CASRSIGTGTYEQYF; clone size: NA; D gene: NA; V gene: TRBV19